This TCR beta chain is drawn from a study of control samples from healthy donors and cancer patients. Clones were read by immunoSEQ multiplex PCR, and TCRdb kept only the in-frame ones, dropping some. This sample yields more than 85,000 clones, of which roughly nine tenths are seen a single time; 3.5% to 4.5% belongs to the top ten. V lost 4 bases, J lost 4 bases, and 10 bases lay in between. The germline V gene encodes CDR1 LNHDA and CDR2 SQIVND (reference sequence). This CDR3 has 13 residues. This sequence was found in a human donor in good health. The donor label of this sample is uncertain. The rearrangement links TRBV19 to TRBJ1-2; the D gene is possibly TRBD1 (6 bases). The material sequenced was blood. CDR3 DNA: TGTGCCAGTAGTACTGACAGGCGCTATGGCTACACCTTC. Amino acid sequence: CASSTDRRYGYTF.